This T cell receptor (beta chain) was recorded in a study of control samples from healthy donors and cancer patients. Sequencing was performed with immunoSEQ multiplex PCR; in TCRdb, only in-frame clones are kept and a portion is missing. The table has 70,000 or so clones, about 80% seen once. Trimming at V came to 1 base and at J to 5 bases, leaving 0 bases not matched to a gene. The CDR3 contains 13 residues. CDR1 is SGHNT and CDR2 is YENEEA in the germline V gene. This clonotype was obtained from a man in his forties or fifties in good health. The J gene is TRBJ1-1, the V gene TRBV11-3; 8 bases line up with TRBD1. The material sequenced was blood. This chain's CDR3 is CASSLGQGTEAFF. The CDR3 DNA follows: TGTGCCAGCAGCTTAGGACAGGGGACTGAAGCTTTCTTT.